The 10 T cell receptor beta chains in this list originate from one sample, sequenced in a study of identical twins. Each CDR3 protein is one row after TCRdb ran MiXCR on the 5' RACE reads. The table records roughly 500,000 distinct CDR3 sequences, less than 25% of them present only once. In addition, the sample was reused for a study of T cells expressing NK-cell markers.

Sequences were obtained from CD4+ T cells sorted from blood. The receptors originated from a woman aged 18-29 years in good health.

This chain connects TRBV12-3 or TRBV12-4 to TRBJ2-5, with 9 nucleotides matching TRBD2. The trim removed 6 bases at V and 5 bases at J, leaving 16 bases unmatched. The CDR3 has 17 amino acids. The DNA of the CDR3 is TGTGCCAGCAGGAGTAGGCGGGAGGGCCTTTCGCGGGAGACCCAGTACTTC. This codes for CASRSRREGLSRETQYF.

There are a few counts of this clonotype. V gene TRBV27 combines with J gene TRBJ2-7; no clear D. The germline V gene has CDR1 MNHEY and CDR2 SMNVEV (reference sequence). Trimming removed 8 bases at V and 3 bases at J, with 17 bases between. The CDR3 covers 14 residues. This CDR3 reads CASRQETPGYEQYF. CDR3 coding DNA: TGTGCCAGCCGCCAAGAGACACCGGGCTACGAGCAGTACTTC.

At least ten counts were recorded for this clonotype. The chain uses TRBV7-9 and TRBJ2-7; maybe TRBD2 (6 bases). V shed 4 bases and J shed 6 bases, with 25 bases lying between them. CDR3 length: 17 amino acids. Looked up from germline, CDR1 is SEHNR and CDR2 is FQNEAQ (reference sequence). For the CDR3, the DNA is TGTGCCAGCAGCTCGGGACTTCGTTTCCCAGGCGCCCTCGAGCAGTACTTC. Translation: CASSSGLRFPGALEQYF. Complete variable domain (other parts from reference TRBV7-9 and TRBJ2-7): DTGVSQNPRHKITKRGQNVTFRCDPISEHNRLYWYRQTLGQGPEFLTYFQNEAQLEKSRLLSDRFSAERPKGSFSTLEIQRTEQGDSAMYLCASSSGLRFPGALEQYFGPGTRLTVT.

This clonotype has a handful of counts. The genes are TRBV14 and TRBJ2-5; D unresolved. The CDR3 extends over 13 amino acids. The germline V and J ends were trimmed by 5 bases and 5 bases, with 12 bases remaining between them. The germline V gene has CDR1 SGHDN and CDR2 FVKESK. The CDR3, as DNA: TGTGCCAGCAGCAAAGGGCCCTGGGAGACCCAGTACTTC. Protein sequence: CASSKGPWETQYF.

There are a few counts of this clonotype. The chain uses TRBV12-3 or TRBV12-4 and TRBJ1-1; D ambiguous. Trimming shortened V by 7 bases and J by 0 bases, and 15 bases separated the two germline ends. The CDR3 extends over 15 amino acids. Here the CDR3 reads CASTLKFGLNTEAFF. The CDR3 DNA reads as TGTGCCAGCACCCTGAAGTTCGGCTTGAACACTGAAGCTTTCTTT.

This clonotype showed up just once. The chain employs TRBV5-1 and TRBJ1-1; D uncertain. With 0 bases removed from V and 4 bases from J, the gap between germline ends came to 10 bases. CDR3 length: 14 amino acids. Germline CDR1 is SGHRS and CDR2 is YFSETQ. Here the CDR3 reads CASSLDEVGTEAFF. CDR3 sequence (DNA): TGCGCCAGCAGCTTGGATGAGGTAGGCACTGAAGCTTTCTTT.

This clonotype was picked up a small number of times. This chain uses TRBV5-1 with TRBJ2-7, with 7 bases lining up with TRBD2. The CDR3 length is 15 residues. J gave up 2 bases and V 0 bases, and 5 bases lay outside the gene matches. Germline V gene lookup returns CDR1 SGHRS and CDR2 YFSETQ. The CDR3 spells CASSLAASGPYEQYF. Written as DNA, the CDR3 is TGCGCCAGCAGCTTGGCGGCTAGCGGACCCTACGAGCAGTACTTC.

The chain combines TRBV5-1 with TRBJ2-1; the D gene is possibly TRBD2 (6 bases). Germline V gives CDR1 SGHRS, CDR2 YFSETQ. Deletions cut 5 bases from V and 5 bases from J, with 14 bases between. The CDR3 runs 14 residues. The DNA for the CDR3 is TGCGCCAGCAGGCGCGGGACCAGGAACAATGAGCAGTTCTTC. Translation: CASRRGTRNNEQFF. The complete variable domain, with remaining parts taken from reference TRBV5-1 and TRBJ2-1, reads KAGVTQTPRYLIKTRGQQVTLSCSPISGHRSVSWYQQTPGQGLQFLFEYFSETQRNKGNFPGRFSGRQFSNSRSEMNVSTLELGDSALYLCASRRGTRNNEQFFGPGTRLTVL.

In the case of this clonotype: Relative to the germline gene, one junction end is altered; a read error may explain this. This chain links TRBV3-1 with TRBJ2-1; 8 nucleotides align to TRBD2. Germline V gene data show CDR1 as LGHDT and CDR2 as YNNKEL (reference sequence). The CDR3 is made up of 17 amino acids. CDR3: CASSQVISGNPINEQLF. In DNA, the CDR3 is TGTGCCAGCAGCCAAGTCATTAGCGGGAACCCTATCAATGAGCAGCTCTTC.

This clonotype was seen a handful of times. The gene calls are TRBV12-3 or TRBV12-4 and TRBJ2-5; D possibly corresponds to TRBD2 (7 bases). Trimming left V 10 bases short and J 5 bases short, with 17 bases between. CDR3 length: 13 residues. The CDR3 sequence is CATKWGGGETQYF. The CDR3 coding sequence is TGTGCCACTAAATGGGGGGGCGGTGAGACCCAGTACTTC.